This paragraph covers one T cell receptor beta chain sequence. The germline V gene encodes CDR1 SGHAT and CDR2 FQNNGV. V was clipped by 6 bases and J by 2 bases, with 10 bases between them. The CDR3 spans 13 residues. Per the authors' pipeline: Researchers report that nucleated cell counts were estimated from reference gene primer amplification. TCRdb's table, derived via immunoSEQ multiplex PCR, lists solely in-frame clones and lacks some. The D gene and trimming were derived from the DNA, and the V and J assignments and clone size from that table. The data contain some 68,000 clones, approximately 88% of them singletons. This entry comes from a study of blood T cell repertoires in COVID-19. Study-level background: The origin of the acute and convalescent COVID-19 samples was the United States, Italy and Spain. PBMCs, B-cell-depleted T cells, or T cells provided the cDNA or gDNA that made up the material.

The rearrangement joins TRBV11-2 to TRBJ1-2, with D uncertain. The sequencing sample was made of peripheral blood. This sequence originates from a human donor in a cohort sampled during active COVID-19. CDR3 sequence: CASRLSGNYGYTF. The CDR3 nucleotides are TGTGCCAGCAGGCTGTCGGGGAACTATGGCTACACCTTC.